The clone carrying this TCR beta chain was seen only a few times. Its target is unknown. A J-beta primer mix and a sample-barcoded 5' primer were used in a second PCR of roughly 7 to 12 cycles. MiXCR, applied by TCRdb to the 5' RACE reads, yields one record per CDR3 protein. Found here are hundreds of thousands of distinct CDR3 sequences, approximately 53% of them singletons; the top ten hold around a quarter. The V gene's germline CDR1 is DFQATT and CDR2 SNEGSKA (reference sequence). The V gene end was trimmed by 6 bases and the J gene end by 0 bases; junction bases not matched to a gene: 6. The CDR3 loop spans 14 amino acids. This sample was taken from a study of blood T cells in healthy people across ages. Study-wide results and caveats: PBMCs that were unsorted prevented a conclusive naive versus antigen-experienced comparison.

V and J are TRBV20-1 and TRBJ2-7; 9 bases are a match to TRBD1. The clonotype originates from a man aged 35-49 years in good health. Specimen: blood. The CDR3 sequence: CSAATGGSSYEQYF. CDR3 sequence (DNA): TGCAGTGCGGCCACAGGGGGCTCCTCCTACGAGCAGTACTTC.